This TCR beta chain was found in a study of T cell responses to AZD1222 COVID-19 vaccine. Overall study results and limits: Seropositive status at baseline applied to only a handful of AZD1222 recipients.

Data came from immunoSEQ multiplex PCR; TCRdb stores just in-frame clones and leaves some out. The sample lists some 120,000 clones, roughly 87% occurring once. Of note for this clone: Its antigen remains unidentified.

The material sequenced was peripheral blood, taken on day 0 of AZD1222 vaccination. The receptor was isolated from an adult in good health.

This CDR3 is CASSQDLQGPETQYF. CDR3 sequence (DNA): TGTGCCAGCAGCCAAGATCTTCAGGGTCCAGAGACCCAGTACTTC. This chain joins TRBV4-2 and TRBJ2-5, with D possibly being TRBD1 (5 bases). Deletions cut 0 bases from V and 4 bases from J, with 12 bases between. The germline gives CDR1 LGHNA, CDR2 YNFKEQ. The CDR3 covers 15 residues.